One sample yielded the 19 T cell receptor beta chains listed below, sequenced in a study of glioma-infiltrating T cells after dendritic cell vaccination. Time point defined: after dendritic cell vaccination, including at tumor progression/relapse. Profiled with immunoSEQ multiplex PCR; TCRdb holds only in-frame clones, not every one. Of 100,000 or so clones listed, almost 90% are singletons. The starting material was blood, obtained after dendritic cell vaccination. These TCRs come from a human donor with glioblastoma.

The V call is TRBV19, the J call TRBJ2-1, with D perhaps TRBD1 (6 bases). This CDR3 comprises 17 residues. V lost 4 bases and J 0 bases, leaving 16 bases between the germline ends. The germline V gene has CDR1 LNHDA and CDR2 SQIVND (reference sequence). The CDR3 bases are TGTGCCAGTAGTACACCCAGGGGTATTAGCTCCTACAATGAGCAGTTCTTC. It is translated as CASSTPRGISSYNEQFF.

The chain couples TRBV11-3 to TRBJ2-3; D gene unclear. The V end was cut by 5 bases, the J end by 0 bases, with 6 bases between. Germline CDR1 reads SGHNT; CDR2 reads YENEEA. The CDR3 spans 13 residues. The CDR3 bases are TGTGCCAGCAGCCGGTCCAGCACAGATACGCAGTATTTT. Residues: CASSRSSTDTQYF.

V gene TRBV11-3 combines with J gene TRBJ2-1; TRBD2 agrees at 9 bases. The CDR3 runs 13 residues. Germline loops: CDR1 SGHNT, CDR2 YENEEA. Trimming at V came to 9 bases and at J to 6 bases, leaving 6 bases not matched to a gene. In DNA form, the CDR3 reads TGTGCCAGTAAACTAGCGGGCCGCAATGAGCAGTTCTTC. Translating gives CASKLAGRNEQFF.

This chain joins TRBV30 and TRBJ1-1; tentative D call: TRBD1 (5 bases). This CDR3 comprises 14 residues. V lost 3 bases and J 4 bases, leaving 15 bases between the germline ends. Germline V gene data show CDR1 as GTSNPN and CDR2 as SVGIG (reference sequence). The CDR3 region has the DNA TGTGCCTGGAGATTGGGAGGGGCTTCCACTGAAGCTTTCTTT. Translation gives CAWRLGGASTEAFF.

The chain carries TRBV29-1 and TRBJ1-2; D remains ambiguous. Germline V gives CDR1 SQVTM, CDR2 ANQGSEA. CDR3 size: 14 residues. Trimming removed 3 bases at V and 7 bases at J, with 18 bases between. This chain's CDR3 is CSVDRHTKRIGYTF. CDR3 sequence (DNA): TGCAGCGTTGACAGACATACCAAAAGGATTGGCTACACCTTC.

This chain joins TRBV28 and TRBJ2-1; tentative D call: TRBD1 (5 bases). The CDR3 has 14 residues. Germline V lookup: CDR1 MDHEN, CDR2 SYDVKM. V was clipped by 5 bases and J by 4 bases, with 12 bases between them. The CDR3 DNA follows: TGTGCCAGCAGTCCGACGACAGATTACAATGAGCAGTTCTTC. Translated, it gives CASSPTTDYNEQFF.

The chain links TRBV7-9 to TRBJ2-7; 14 nucleotides line up with TRBD2. With V trimmed by 1 base and J by 3 bases, 5 bases remained unmatched. The V gene's germline CDR1 is SEHNR and CDR2 FQNEAQ (reference sequence). This CDR3 is built from 17 residues. The CDR3 reads CASSLETSGRVRYEQYF. CDR3 DNA: TGTGCCAGCAGCTTAGAGACTAGCGGGAGGGTCCGCTACGAGCAGTACTTC.

CDR3 in DNA: TGTGCCAGCAGCCTCACAGGGGGCAAGGGCACTGAAGCTTTCTTT. It specifies CASSLTGGKGTEAFF. The chain links TRBV11-2 to TRBJ1-1; 9 bases match TRBD1. Germline-derived CDR1 and CDR2 are SGHAT and FQNNGV. The CDR3 loop spans 15 amino acids. J lost 4 bases, V lost 5 bases, and 8 bases had no gene match.

This chain links TRBV29-1 with TRBJ2-6; D perhaps matches TRBD1 (6 bases). This CDR3 region has 17 residues. CDR1 and CDR2 from the germline V gene are SQVTM and ANQGSEA. The V gene lost 5 bases and the J gene lost 0 bases, with 17 bases spanning the gap. This chain's CDR3 is CSVYYETGISGANVLTF. The CDR3 DNA sequence: TGCAGCGTTTACTATGAGACAGGCATCTCTGGGGCCAACGTCCTGACTTTC.

The rearrangement joins TRBV4-1 to TRBJ2-1; perhaps TRBD1 as D (5 bases). V was trimmed by 1 base and J by 4 bases, leaving 17 bases between them. Germline CDR1 and CDR2: MGHRA and YSYEKL. The CDR3 covers 17 residues. CDR3 protein: CASSQGMSRTQYNEQFF. CDR3 sequence (DNA): TGCGCCAGCAGCCAAGGAATGAGTAGGACACAGTACAATGAGCAGTTCTTC.

The chain joins TRBV7-2 to TRBJ1-2, with 9 bases identical to TRBD1. This CDR3 is 15 amino acids long. V gave up 9 bases and J gave up 5 bases; unmatched junction bases: 13. Germline values: CDR1 SGHTA, CDR2 FQGNSA. Here the CDR3 DNA reads TGTGCCAGAGAGGAGGGGACAGGGACTCTTTATGGCTACACCTTC. Amino acids: CAREEGTGTLYGYTF.

V is TRBV5-4 and J is TRBJ1-1; D is perhaps TRBD1 (5 bases). Germline V gene lookup returns CDR1 SGHNT and CDR2 YYREEE (reference sequence). The CDR3 runs 14 residues. The germline V and J ends were trimmed by 4 bases and 2 bases, with 12 bases remaining between them. The CDR3 coding sequence is TGTGCCAGCAGCGCCGGGGGGAGCAACACTGAAGCTTTCTTT. This encodes CASSAGGSNTEAFF. The full variable domain, in which reference TRBV5-4 and TRBJ1-1 provide the parts outside the CDR3, is ETGVTQSPTHLIKTRGQQVTLRCSSQSGHNTVSWYQQALGQGPQFIFQYYREEENGRGNFPPRFSGLQFPNYSSELNVNALELDDSALYLCASSAGGSNTEAFFGQGTRLTVV.

The chain links TRBV14 to TRBJ1-1; D is unresolved. Trimming took off 3 bases at V and 0 bases at J, with 5 bases between the two ends. CDR3 length: 13 amino acids. Per the germline V gene, CDR1 is SGHDN and CDR2 is FVKESK. The CDR3 nucleotides are TGTGCCAGCAGCCAGTCGGTGAACACTGAAGCTTTCTTT. This codes for CASSQSVNTEAFF. Full variable domain (missing parts from reference TRBV14 and TRBJ1-1): EAGVTQFPSHSVIEKGQTVTLRCDPISGHDNLYWYRRVMGKEIKFLLHFVKESKQDESGMPNNRFLAERTGGTYSTLKVQPAELEDSGVYFCASSQSVNTEAFFGQGTRLTVV.

The chain couples TRBV9 to TRBJ2-3, with 12 bases fitting TRBD2. CDR3 length equals 16 residues. Germline V gene data show CDR1 as SGDLS and CDR2 as YYNGEE. Trimming took 0 bases from V and 8 from J; bases not matched to a gene: 7. CDR3 protein: CASSVEPSGRASTQYF. CDR3 sequence (DNA): TGTGCCAGCAGCGTAGAGCCTAGCGGGAGGGCCAGTACGCAGTATTTT. The full variable domain, with the rest looked up from reference TRBV9 and TRBJ2-3, is DSGVTQTPKHLITATGQRVTLRCSPRSGDLSVYWYQQSLDQGLQFLIQYYNGEERAKGNILERFSAQQFPDLHSELNLSSLELGDSALYFCASSVEPSGRASTQYFGPGTRLTVL.

Only one count was recorded for this clone. The chain combines TRBV19 with TRBJ1-5, with D perhaps matching TRBD1 (5 bases). Germline loops: CDR1 LNHDA, CDR2 SQIVND (reference sequence). V dropped 6 bases and J dropped 10 bases, with 16 bases sitting between them. The CDR3 sequence is 13 residues long. CDR3 protein: CASSLGQGGPQHF. The CDR3 nucleotides are TGTGCCAGTAGCTTAGGGCAGGGCGGACCCCAGCATTTT.

The chain uses TRBV6-1 and TRBJ2-5; no clear D gene. The CDR3 spans 13 residues. Trimming removed 7 bases from V and 1 base from J, with 10 bases in between. The germline V gene encodes CDR1 MNHNS and CDR2 SASEGT. CDR3 bases: TGTGCCAGCAACTCACGATCCCAAGAGACCCAGTACTTC. This translates into CASNSRSQETQYF.

This rearrangement joins TRBV27 to TRBJ2-7; D perhaps matches TRBD2 (6 bases). The CDR3 consists of 14 residues. Germline CDR1 is MNHEY and CDR2 is SMNVEV (reference sequence). Trimming left V 5 bases short and J 7 bases short, with 18 bases between. The CDR3 DNA reads as TGTGCCAGCAGTGCCAGGGACTCGAATGTAGAGCAGTACTTC. Translated, it gives CASSARDSNVEQYF.

V gene TRBV5-1 combines with J gene TRBJ1-2; TRBD1 aligns across 10 bases. Germline V gene data show CDR1 as SGHRS and CDR2 as YFSETQ. Germline trimming cut 4 bases from V and 7 bases from J; bases unmatched to any gene: 4. This CDR3 has 13 residues. CDR3 DNA sequence: TGCGCCAGCAGCGACCGGGACAGGGGTGGCTACACCTTC. This gives the protein CASSDRDRGGYTF.

The gene calls are TRBV19 and TRBJ1-5; weak D call: TRBD1 (6 bases). CDR3 length: 14 residues. The ends were cut back, 6 bases at V and 2 bases at J, with 11 bases in the middle. Germline CDR1 reads LNHDA; CDR2 reads SQIVND (reference sequence). CDR3 amino acids: CASRDAGGNQPQHF. DNA for the CDR3: TGTGCCAGTAGAGATGCAGGGGGCAATCAGCCCCAGCATTTT.